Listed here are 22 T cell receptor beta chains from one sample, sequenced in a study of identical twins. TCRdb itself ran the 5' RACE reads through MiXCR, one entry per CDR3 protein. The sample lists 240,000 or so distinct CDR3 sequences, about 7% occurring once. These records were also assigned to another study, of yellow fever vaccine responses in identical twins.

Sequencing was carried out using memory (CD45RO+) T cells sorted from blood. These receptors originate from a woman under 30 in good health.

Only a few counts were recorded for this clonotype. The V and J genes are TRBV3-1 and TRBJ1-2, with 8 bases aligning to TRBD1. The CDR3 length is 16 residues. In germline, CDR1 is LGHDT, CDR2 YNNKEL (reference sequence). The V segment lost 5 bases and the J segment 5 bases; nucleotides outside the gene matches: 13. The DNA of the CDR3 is TGTGCCAGCAGCAAAACTCAGACAGGGGCAGGATATGGCTACACCTTC. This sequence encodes CASSKTQTGAGYGYTF.

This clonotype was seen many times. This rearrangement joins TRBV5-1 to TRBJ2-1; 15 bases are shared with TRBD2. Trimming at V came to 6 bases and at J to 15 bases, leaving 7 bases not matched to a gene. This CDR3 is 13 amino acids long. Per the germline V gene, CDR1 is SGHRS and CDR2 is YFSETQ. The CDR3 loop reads CASTGTSGRIWFF. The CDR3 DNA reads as TGCGCCAGCACAGGGACTAGCGGGAGGATTTGGTTCTTC.

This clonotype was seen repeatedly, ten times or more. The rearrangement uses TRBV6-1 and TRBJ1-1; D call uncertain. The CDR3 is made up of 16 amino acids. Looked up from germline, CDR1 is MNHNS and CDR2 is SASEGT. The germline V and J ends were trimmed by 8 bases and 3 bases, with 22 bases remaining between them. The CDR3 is CASSTLSTGIDTEAFF. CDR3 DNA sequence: TGTGCCAGCTCAACCCTCTCCACGGGTATCGACACTGAAGCTTTCTTT.

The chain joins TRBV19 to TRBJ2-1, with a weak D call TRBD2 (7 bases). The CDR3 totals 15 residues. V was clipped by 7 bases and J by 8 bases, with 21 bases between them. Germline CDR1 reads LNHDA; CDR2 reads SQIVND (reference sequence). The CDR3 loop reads CASTGGAISTDEQFF. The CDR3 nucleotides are TGTGCCAGTACTGGGGGGGCAATTAGTACGGATGAGCAGTTCTTC.

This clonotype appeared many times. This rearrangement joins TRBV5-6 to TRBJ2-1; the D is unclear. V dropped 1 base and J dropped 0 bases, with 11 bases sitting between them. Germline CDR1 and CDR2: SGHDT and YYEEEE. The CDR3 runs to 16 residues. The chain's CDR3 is CASSLPWRSSYNEQFF. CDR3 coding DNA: TGTGCCAGCAGCTTGCCGTGGCGGAGCTCCTACAATGAGCAGTTCTTC.

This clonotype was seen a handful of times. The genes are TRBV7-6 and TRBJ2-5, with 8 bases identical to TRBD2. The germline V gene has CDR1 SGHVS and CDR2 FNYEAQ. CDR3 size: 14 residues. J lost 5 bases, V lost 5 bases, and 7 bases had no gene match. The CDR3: CASSASGGVETQYF. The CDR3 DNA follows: TGTGCCAGCAGCGCGTCGGGGGGGGTGGAGACCCAGTACTTC.

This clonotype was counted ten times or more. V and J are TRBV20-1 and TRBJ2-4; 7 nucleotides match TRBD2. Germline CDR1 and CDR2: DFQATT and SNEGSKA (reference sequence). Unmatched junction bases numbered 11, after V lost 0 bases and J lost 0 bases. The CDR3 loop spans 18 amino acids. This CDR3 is CSARDGGPSGLAKNIQYF. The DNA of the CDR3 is TGCAGTGCTAGAGATGGGGGTCCTAGCGGTCTAGCCAAAAACATTCAGTACTTC.

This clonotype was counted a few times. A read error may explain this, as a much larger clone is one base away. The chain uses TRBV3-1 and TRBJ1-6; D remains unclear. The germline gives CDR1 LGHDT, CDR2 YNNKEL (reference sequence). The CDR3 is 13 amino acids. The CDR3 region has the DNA TGTGCCGGCAGCCAATTGGGTAATTCACCCCTCCACTTT. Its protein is CAGSQLGNSPLHF.

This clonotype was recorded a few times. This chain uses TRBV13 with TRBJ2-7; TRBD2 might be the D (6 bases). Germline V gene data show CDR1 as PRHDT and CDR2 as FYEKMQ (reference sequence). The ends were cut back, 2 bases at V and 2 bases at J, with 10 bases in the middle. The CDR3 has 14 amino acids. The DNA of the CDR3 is TGTGCCAGCAGCTTATCGGACTACACCTACGAGCAGTACTTC. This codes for CASSLSDYTYEQYF.

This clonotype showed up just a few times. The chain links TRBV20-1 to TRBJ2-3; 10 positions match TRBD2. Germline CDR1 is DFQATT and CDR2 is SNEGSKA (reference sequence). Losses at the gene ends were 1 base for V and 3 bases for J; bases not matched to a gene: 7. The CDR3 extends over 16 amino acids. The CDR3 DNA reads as TGCAGTGCTAGAGCTATATTAGCGGGGGGTACAGATACGCAGTATTTT. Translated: CSARAILAGGTDTQYF.

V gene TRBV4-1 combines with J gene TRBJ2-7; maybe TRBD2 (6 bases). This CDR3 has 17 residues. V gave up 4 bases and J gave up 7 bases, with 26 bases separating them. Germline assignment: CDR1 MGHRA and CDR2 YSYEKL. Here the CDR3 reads CASSLKDKGWDSREQYF. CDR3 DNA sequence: TGCGCCAGCAGCCTCAAGGACAAGGGGTGGGACTCGAGGGAGCAGTACTTC.

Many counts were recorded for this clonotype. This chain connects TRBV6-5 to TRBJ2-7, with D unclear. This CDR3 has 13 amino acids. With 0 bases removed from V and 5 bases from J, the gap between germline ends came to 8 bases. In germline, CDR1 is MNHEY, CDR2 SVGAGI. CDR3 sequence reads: CASSYSTPHEQYV. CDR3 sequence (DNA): TGTGCCAGCAGTTACTCAACCCCCCACGAGCAGTACGTC.

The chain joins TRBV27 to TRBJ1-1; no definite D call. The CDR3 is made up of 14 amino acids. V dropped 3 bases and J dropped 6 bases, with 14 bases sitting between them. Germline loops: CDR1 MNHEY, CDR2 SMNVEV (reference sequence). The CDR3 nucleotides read TGTGCCAGCAGTTTTGCCGTGCATGGCGCTGAAGCTTTCTTT. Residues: CASSFAVHGAEAFF.

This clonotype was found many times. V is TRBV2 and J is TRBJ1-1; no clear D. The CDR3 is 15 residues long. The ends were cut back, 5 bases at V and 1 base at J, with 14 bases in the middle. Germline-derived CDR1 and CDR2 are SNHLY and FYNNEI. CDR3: CASSTGRPSNTEAFF. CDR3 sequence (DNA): TGTGCCAGCAGTACCGGTAGGCCCTCGAACACTGAAGCTTTCTTT.

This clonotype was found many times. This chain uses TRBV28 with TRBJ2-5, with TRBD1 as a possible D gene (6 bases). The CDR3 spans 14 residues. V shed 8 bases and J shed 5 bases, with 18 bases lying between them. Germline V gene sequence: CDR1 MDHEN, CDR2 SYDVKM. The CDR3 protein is CASRLGGYSETQYF. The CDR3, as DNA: TGTGCCAGCCGCCTAGGGGGATACTCGGAGACCCAGTACTTC.

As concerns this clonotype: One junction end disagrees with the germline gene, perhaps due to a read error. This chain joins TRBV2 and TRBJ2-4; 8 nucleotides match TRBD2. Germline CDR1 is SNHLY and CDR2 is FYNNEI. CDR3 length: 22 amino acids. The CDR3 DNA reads TGTGCCAGCAGTCGAGGCGGGTCAAGGGGGTTGCTAGCGGGTCTGACCAAGAACATTCAGTACTTC. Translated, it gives CASSRGGSRGLLAGLTKNIQYF.

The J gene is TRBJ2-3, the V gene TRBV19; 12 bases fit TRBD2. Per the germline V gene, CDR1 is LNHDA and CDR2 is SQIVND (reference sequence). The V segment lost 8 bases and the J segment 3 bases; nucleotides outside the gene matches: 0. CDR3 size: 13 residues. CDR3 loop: CASGLAGTDTQYF. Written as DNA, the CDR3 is TGTGCCAGTGGACTAGCGGGAACAGATACGCAGTATTTT. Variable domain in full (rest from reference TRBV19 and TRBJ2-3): DGGITQSPKYLFRKEGQNVTLSCEQNLNHDAMYWYRQDPGQGLRLIYYSQIVNDFQKGDIAEGYSVSREKKESFPLTVTSAQKNPTAFYLCASGLAGTDTQYFGPGTRLTVL.

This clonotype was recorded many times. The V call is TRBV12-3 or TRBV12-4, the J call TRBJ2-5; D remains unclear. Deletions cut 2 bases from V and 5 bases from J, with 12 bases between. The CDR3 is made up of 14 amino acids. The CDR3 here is CASSLRAAGETQYF. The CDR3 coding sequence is TGTGCCAGCAGTTTAAGGGCAGCTGGGGAGACCCAGTACTTC.

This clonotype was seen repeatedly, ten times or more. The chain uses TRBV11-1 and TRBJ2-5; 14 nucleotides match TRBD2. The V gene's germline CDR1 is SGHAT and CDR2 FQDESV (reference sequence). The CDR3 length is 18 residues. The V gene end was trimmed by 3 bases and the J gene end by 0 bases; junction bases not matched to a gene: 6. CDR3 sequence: CASSLGTSGGLYQETQYF. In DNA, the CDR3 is TGTGCCAGCAGCTTGGGGACTAGCGGGGGTCTGTACCAAGAGACCCAGTACTTC.

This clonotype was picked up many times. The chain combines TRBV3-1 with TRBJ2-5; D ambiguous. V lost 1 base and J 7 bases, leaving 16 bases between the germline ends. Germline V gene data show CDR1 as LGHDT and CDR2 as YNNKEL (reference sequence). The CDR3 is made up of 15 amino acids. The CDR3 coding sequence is TGTGCCAGCAGCCAAGCCCTGTATGGGAAAGGGACCCAGTACTTC. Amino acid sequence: CASSQALYGKGTQYF.

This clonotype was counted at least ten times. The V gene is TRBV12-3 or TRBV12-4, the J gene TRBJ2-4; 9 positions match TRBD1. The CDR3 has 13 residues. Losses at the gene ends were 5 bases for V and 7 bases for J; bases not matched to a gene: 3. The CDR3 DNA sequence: TGTGCCAGCAGTCCCGGGACAGGGAACATTCAGTACTTC. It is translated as CASSPGTGNIQYF.

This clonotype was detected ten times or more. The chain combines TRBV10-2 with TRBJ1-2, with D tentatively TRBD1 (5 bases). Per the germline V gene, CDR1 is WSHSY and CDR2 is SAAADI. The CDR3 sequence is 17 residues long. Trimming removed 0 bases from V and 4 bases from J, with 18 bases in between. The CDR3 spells CASSESLVSGGIYGYTF. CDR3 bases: TGCGCCAGCAGTGAGTCGCTCGTGAGCGGGGGGATCTATGGCTACACCTTC.